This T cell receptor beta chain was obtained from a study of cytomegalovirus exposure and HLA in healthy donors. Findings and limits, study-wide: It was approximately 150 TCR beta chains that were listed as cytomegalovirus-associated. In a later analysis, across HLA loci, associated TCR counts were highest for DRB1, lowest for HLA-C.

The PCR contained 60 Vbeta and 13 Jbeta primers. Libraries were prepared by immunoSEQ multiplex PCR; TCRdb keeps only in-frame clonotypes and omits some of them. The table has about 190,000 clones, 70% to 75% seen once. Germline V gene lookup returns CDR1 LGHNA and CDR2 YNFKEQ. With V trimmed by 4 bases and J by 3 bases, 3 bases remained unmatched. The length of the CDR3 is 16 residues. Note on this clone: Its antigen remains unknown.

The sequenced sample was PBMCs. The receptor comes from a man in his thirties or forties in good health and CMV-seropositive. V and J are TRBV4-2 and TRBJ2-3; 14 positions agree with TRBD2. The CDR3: CASSRGTSGGTDTQYF. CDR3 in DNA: TGTGCCAGCAGCCGTGGGACTAGCGGGGGAACAGATACGCAGTATTTT.